A single sample is the source of the 27 T cell receptor beta chains below, sequenced in a study of blood T cell repertoires in COVID-19. Using immunoSEQ multiplex PCR, the repertoire was profiled, and TCRdb retains in-frame clones only, with some absent. The data hold some 89,000 clones, with 76% observed a single time. The source material was peripheral blood. Every receptor here comes from a man in his sixties or seventies with acute or convalescent COVID-19.

The chain uses TRBV30 and TRBJ1-1, with 7 nucleotides matching TRBD1. The CDR3 spans 13 residues. Unmatched junction bases numbered 6, after V lost 6 bases and J lost 2 bases. Germline loops: CDR1 GTSNPN, CDR2 SVGIG (reference sequence). CDR3 residues: CACGDRENTEAFF. The CDR3 nucleotides are TGTGCCTGTGGCGACAGGGAAAACACTGAAGCTTTCTTT.

This clone was seen only a few times. The chain recombines TRBV5-1 with TRBJ2-5, with D perhaps TRBD2 (5 bases). The germline gives CDR1 SGHRS, CDR2 YFSETQ. The CDR3 is 16 amino acids. Trimming shortened V by 0 bases and J by 2 bases, and 14 bases separated the two germline ends. The CDR3 region is CASSLGRGSTQETQYF. The CDR3 DNA follows: TGCGCCAGCAGCTTGGGACGGGGATCGACACAAGAGACCCAGTACTTC.

The V and J genes are TRBV3-1 (or the pseudogene TRBV3-2) and TRBJ2-7; possibly TRBD2 for D (7 bases). CDR1 is LGHDT and CDR2 is YNNKEL in the germline V gene (reference sequence). V lost 3 bases, J lost 3 bases, and 18 bases lay in between. The CDR3 has 16 amino acids. CDR3 region: CASSQGHPLAGYEQYF. CDR3 DNA: TGTGCCAGCAGCCAGGGACACCCGTTAGCGGGCTACGAGCAGTACTTC.

The genes are TRBV24-1 and TRBJ2-5; 8 nucleotides match TRBD2. The length of the CDR3 is 15 residues. The germline V gene has CDR1 KGHDR and CDR2 SFDVKD. Trimming cost V 4 bases and J 4 bases; bases outside gene matches: 7. The CDR3 protein is CATSEPGLGGETQYF. The CDR3, as DNA: TGTGCCACCAGTGAGCCGGGACTAGGAGGAGAGACCCAGTACTTC.

The chain is built from TRBV7-2 and TRBJ2-5; 8 positions match TRBD2. The V segment lost 4 bases and the J segment 5 bases; nucleotides outside the gene matches: 6. The CDR3 totals 14 residues. Germline CDR1 reads SGHTA; CDR2 reads FQGNSA. CDR3 residues: CASSYGLAGETQYF. CDR3 coding DNA: TGTGCCAGCAGCTACGGACTAGCTGGGGAGACCCAGTACTTC. The complete variable domain, with remaining parts taken from reference TRBV7-2 and TRBJ2-5, reads GAGVSQSPSNKVTEKGKDVELRCDPISGHTALYWYRQSLGQGLEFLIYFQGNSAPDKSGLPSDRFSAERTGGSVSTLTIQRTQQEDSAVYLCASSYGLAGETQYFGPGTRLLVL.

The gene calls are TRBV5-6 and TRBJ1-1; D perhaps matches TRBD1 (6 bases). From germline, CDR1 is SGHDT and CDR2 YYEEEE. With 0 bases removed from V and 8 bases from J, the gap between germline ends came to 8 bases. This CDR3 is built from 12 residues. In nucleotides, the CDR3 is TGTGCCAGCAGCTTGGCAGGGGAAGAAGCTTTCTTT. As protein: CASSLAGEEAFF. Variable domain in full (rest from reference TRBV5-6 and TRBJ1-1): DAGVTQSPTHLIKTRGQQVTLRCSPKSGHDTVSWYQQALGQGPQFIFQYYEEEERQRGNFPDRFSGHQFPNYSSELNVNALLLGDSALYLCASSLAGEEAFFGQGTRLTVV.

The J gene is TRBJ2-3, the V gene TRBV30; TRBD1 agrees at 10 bases. Germline V gene lookup returns CDR1 GTSNPN and CDR2 SVGIG (reference sequence). The CDR3 consists of 15 residues. After removal of 2 bases from V and 4 bases from J, the junction contained 6 bases not matched to a gene. The CDR3 bases are TGTGCCTGGAGTAGGGGGACAGGGGAAGCAGATACGCAGTATTTT. Amino acids: CAWSRGTGEADTQYF. Combining the CDR3 with reference TRBV30 and TRBJ2-3 gives the whole variable domain SQTIHQWPATLVQPVGSPLSLECTVEGTSNPNLYWYRQAAGRGLQLLFYSVGIGQISSEVPQNLSASRPQDRQFILSSKKLLLSDSGFYLCAWSRGTGEADTQYFGPGTRLTVL.

The gene calls are TRBV30 and TRBJ2-2; TRBD1 aligns across 10 bases. The V gene end was trimmed by 3 bases and the J gene end by 15 bases; junction bases not matched to a gene: 10. Germline V gene sequence: CDR1 GTSNPN, CDR2 SVGIG (reference sequence). The CDR3 spans 13 residues. The chain's CDR3 is CAWSVDRGQMVFF. The CDR3 bases are TGTGCCTGGAGCGTCGACAGGGGGCAGATGGTGTTTTTT.

The CDR3 region is CASSPPSLNTGELFF. The CDR3 nucleotides read TGTGCCAGCAGCCCCCCTAGCCTGAACACCGGGGAGCTGTTTTTT. The chain uses TRBV9 and TRBJ2-2, with D possibly being TRBD2 (5 bases). This CDR3 spans 15 amino acids. Deletions cut 4 bases from V and 1 base from J, with 11 bases between. Germline values: CDR1 SGDLS, CDR2 YYNGEE.

This chain links TRBV10-3 with TRBJ2-5; 9 bases match TRBD1. This CDR3 spans 18 amino acids. CDR1 and CDR2 (germline): ENHRY, SYGVKD. V dropped 5 bases and J dropped 5; count of bases not matched to a gene: 18. For the CDR3, the DNA is TGTGCCATCAGTTTAACGGGACAGGGTGGTGTTTCTCCTGAGACCCAGTACTTC. It specifies CAISLTGQGGVSPETQYF.

J is TRBJ1-1 and V is TRBV2; the match to TRBD1 covers 7 bases. Germline values: CDR1 SNHLY, CDR2 FYNNEI. The CDR3 has 14 amino acids. V lost 5 bases and J lost 1; bases outside the gene matches: 4. CDR3 DNA sequence: TGTGCCAGCAGTCGACAGGGTGGGAACACTGAAGCTTTCTTT. This gives the protein CASSRQGGNTEAFF.

The chain combines TRBV6-6 with TRBJ1-1; D ambiguous. Trimming removed 6 bases from V and 1 base from J, with 9 bases in between. This CDR3 spans 13 amino acids. Germline CDR1 is MNHNY and CDR2 is SVGAGI (reference sequence). As DNA, the CDR3 is TGTGCCAGCAGGAGTAACTGGAACACTGAAGCTTTCTTT. Translating it yields CASRSNWNTEAFF.

This chain uses TRBV24-1 with TRBJ2-1, with 7 nucleotides matching TRBD2. CDR3 size: 13 residues. CDR1 is KGHDR, CDR2 SFDVKD, per germline. The ends lost 10 bases at V and 6 bases at J; junction bases unmatched: 8. CDR3 in DNA: TGTGCCACGAGGGCCGCGGGGGTCAATGAGCAGTTCTTC. Translating gives CATRAAGVNEQFF.

The chain employs TRBV4-1 and TRBJ1-6; D unclear. The CDR3 spans 16 residues. Germline-derived CDR1 and CDR2 are MGHRA and YSYEKL. V was cut by 1 base and J by 10 bases, with 17 bases left in between. CDR3 residues: CASSQGGPQRDSPLHF. DNA for the CDR3: TGCGCCAGCAGCCAAGGAGGGCCTCAAAGAGACTCACCCCTCCACTTT.

The CDR3 protein is CAISGRGYEQYV. CDR3 bases: TGTGCCATCAGCGGCAGAGGCTACGAGCAGTACGTC. The chain carries TRBV10-3 and TRBJ2-7, with D unresolved. The CDR3 is made up of 12 amino acids. Germline-derived CDR1 and CDR2 are ENHRY and SYGVKD. V gave up 6 bases and J gave up 3 bases, with 9 bases separating them.

This clone was detected only a few times. J is TRBJ2-3 and V is TRBV19; tentative D call: TRBD2 (6 bases). CDR1 and CDR2 from the germline V gene are LNHDA and SQIVND (reference sequence). CDR3 length equals 11 residues. V lost 7 bases and J lost 9, with 11 bases in between. The CDR3 reads CASMEGLTQYF. DNA of the CDR3: TGTGCCAGTATGGAGGGGCTGACGCAGTATTTT.

J is TRBJ2-7 and V is TRBV24-1; tentatively, D is TRBD2 (6 bases). The CDR3 totals 12 residues. V was pared by 12 bases and J by 2 bases, with 13 bases between. In germline, CDR1 is KGHDR, CDR2 SFDVKD. DNA of the CDR3: TGTGCCGTCGGGGAGGATCCCTACGAGCAGTACTTC. Protein: CAVGEDPYEQYF.

V is TRBV7-9 and J is TRBJ2-2; D ambiguous. V was cut by 5 bases and J by 5 bases, with 9 bases left in between. Germline CDR1 SEHNR, CDR2 FQNEAQ (reference sequence). CDR3 length: 13 residues. CDR3 amino acids: CASSDPVTGELFF. The CDR3 DNA sequence: TGTGCCAGCAGCGATCCAGTAACCGGGGAGCTGTTTTTT.

The rearrangement links TRBV5-8 to TRBJ2-7; 7 nucleotides align to TRBD1. Germline lookup yields CDR1 SGHTS and CDR2 YDEGEE. V dropped 4 bases and J dropped 12; count of bases not matched to a gene: 7. This CDR3 has 11 residues. The CDR3 spells CASSGGQVWYF. Written as DNA, the CDR3 is TGTGCCAGCAGCGGAGGACAGGTCTGGTACTTC.

The V call is TRBV11-3, the J call TRBJ2-1; TRBD1 agrees at 7 bases. CDR3 size: 14 residues. With 5 bases clipped from V and 2 bases from J, the junction kept 3 bases outside the gene matches. Germline-derived CDR1 and CDR2 are SGHNT and YENEEA. CDR3 coding DNA: TGTGCCAGCAGCCGGGACAGCGCCTACAATGAGCAGTTCTTC. As protein: CASSRDSAYNEQFF.

The CDR3 region is CASRLAGQETQYF. In DNA, the CDR3 is TGTGCCAGCCGTCTAGCGGGGCAAGAGACCCAGTACTTC. The chain links TRBV19 to TRBJ2-5, with 9 bases aligning to TRBD2. V shed 9 bases, J shed 2 bases, and the junction held 4 bases outside the gene matches. The CDR3 is made up of 13 amino acids. The germline V gene has CDR1 LNHDA and CDR2 SQIVND (reference sequence).

DNA for the CDR3: TGTGCCAGCAGCGAAACAGGCGCCGGTCGGTACAATGAGCAGTTCTTC. Translated, it gives CASSETGAGRYNEQFF. The chain couples TRBV5-6 to TRBJ2-1; a weak D match, TRBD1 (5 bases). V lost 4 bases and J lost 4, with 18 bases in between. Looked up from germline, CDR1 is SGHDT and CDR2 is YYEEEE. The CDR3 is 16 amino acids.

A single count supports this clone. The chain combines TRBV5-4 with TRBJ1-6; D is perhaps TRBD1 (6 bases). Per germline, CDR1 SGHNT and CDR2 YYREEE (reference sequence). The V and J ends lost 5 bases and 7 bases respectively, with 10 bases between them. The CDR3 sequence is 13 residues long. CDR3 sequence: CASRDRRNSPLHF. CDR3 nucleotides: TGTGCCAGCAGAGACAGGAGGAATTCACCCCTCCACTTT.

The chain recombines TRBV3-1 (or the pseudogene TRBV3-2) with TRBJ2-7; 7 bases fit TRBD1. The CDR3 runs to 14 residues. Germline V gives CDR1 LGHDT, CDR2 YNNKEL (reference sequence). V was pared by 6 bases and J by 3 bases, with 8 bases of the junction left unmatched. The CDR3 reads CASRQGQNYYEQYF. The CDR3 DNA follows: TGTGCCAGCAGGCAGGGACAGAATTACTACGAGCAGTACTTC.

The chain joins TRBV24-1 to TRBJ2-2, with a weak D call TRBD2 (6 bases). V lost 3 bases, J lost 2 bases, and 9 bases lay in between. The germline V gene encodes CDR1 KGHDR and CDR2 SFDVKD. The CDR3 extends over 15 amino acids. CDR3 protein: CATSDPGLNTGELFF. The CDR3 nucleotides read TGTGCCACCAGTGATCCGGGACTTAACACCGGGGAGCTGTTTTTT.

This chain joins TRBV7-9 and TRBJ2-1; TRBD2 agrees at 9 bases. Per the germline V gene, CDR1 is SEHNR and CDR2 is FQNEAQ (reference sequence). CDR3 length: 16 amino acids. Germline trimming cut 1 base from V and 7 bases from J; bases unmatched to any gene: 8. The CDR3 DNA is TGTGCCAGCAGCTTAGTCGGCGGGGGGGTAGAAAATGAGCAGTTCTTC. Translated, it gives CASSLVGGGVENEQFF.

The rearrangement links TRBV4-1 to TRBJ2-1; 10 nucleotides line up with TRBD2. Germline CDR1 MGHRA, CDR2 YSYEKL. The length of the CDR3 is 15 residues. Germline trimming cut 5 bases from V and 6 bases from J; bases unmatched to any gene: 7. The CDR3 reads CASSTSGTYGNEQFF. DNA for the CDR3: TGCGCCAGCAGCACTAGCGGGACATACGGCAATGAGCAGTTCTTC.